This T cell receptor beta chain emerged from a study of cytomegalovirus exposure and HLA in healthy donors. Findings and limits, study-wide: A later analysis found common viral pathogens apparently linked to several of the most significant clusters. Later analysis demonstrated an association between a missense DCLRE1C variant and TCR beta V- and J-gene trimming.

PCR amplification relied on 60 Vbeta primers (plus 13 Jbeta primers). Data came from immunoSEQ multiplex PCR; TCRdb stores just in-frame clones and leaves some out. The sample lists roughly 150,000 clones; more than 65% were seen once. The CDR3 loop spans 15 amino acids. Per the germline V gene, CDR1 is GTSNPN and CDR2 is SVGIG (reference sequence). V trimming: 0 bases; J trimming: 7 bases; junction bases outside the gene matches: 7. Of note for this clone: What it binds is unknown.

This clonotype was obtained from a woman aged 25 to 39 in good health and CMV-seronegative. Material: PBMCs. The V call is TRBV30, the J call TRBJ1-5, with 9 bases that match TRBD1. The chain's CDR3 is CAWSVRDREWQPQHF. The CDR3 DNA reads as TGTGCCTGGAGTGTACGGGACAGGGAATGGCAGCCCCAGCATTTT.